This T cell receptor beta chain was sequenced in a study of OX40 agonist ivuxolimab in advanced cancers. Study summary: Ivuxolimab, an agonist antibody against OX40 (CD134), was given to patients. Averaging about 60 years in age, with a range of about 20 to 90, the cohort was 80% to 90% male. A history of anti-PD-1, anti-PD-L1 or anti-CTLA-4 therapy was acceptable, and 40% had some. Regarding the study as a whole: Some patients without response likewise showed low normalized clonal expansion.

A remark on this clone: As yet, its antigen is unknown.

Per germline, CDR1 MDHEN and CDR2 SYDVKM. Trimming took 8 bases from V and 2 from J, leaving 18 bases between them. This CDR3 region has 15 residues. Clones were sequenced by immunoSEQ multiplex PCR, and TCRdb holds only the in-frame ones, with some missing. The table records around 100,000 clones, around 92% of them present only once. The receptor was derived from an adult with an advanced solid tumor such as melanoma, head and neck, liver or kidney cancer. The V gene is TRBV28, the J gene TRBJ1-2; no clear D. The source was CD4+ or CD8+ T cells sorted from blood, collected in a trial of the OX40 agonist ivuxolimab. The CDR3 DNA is TGTGCCAGCGGGCATGGCGTAACGGCAAACTATGGCTACACCTTC. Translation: CASGHGVTANYGYTF.